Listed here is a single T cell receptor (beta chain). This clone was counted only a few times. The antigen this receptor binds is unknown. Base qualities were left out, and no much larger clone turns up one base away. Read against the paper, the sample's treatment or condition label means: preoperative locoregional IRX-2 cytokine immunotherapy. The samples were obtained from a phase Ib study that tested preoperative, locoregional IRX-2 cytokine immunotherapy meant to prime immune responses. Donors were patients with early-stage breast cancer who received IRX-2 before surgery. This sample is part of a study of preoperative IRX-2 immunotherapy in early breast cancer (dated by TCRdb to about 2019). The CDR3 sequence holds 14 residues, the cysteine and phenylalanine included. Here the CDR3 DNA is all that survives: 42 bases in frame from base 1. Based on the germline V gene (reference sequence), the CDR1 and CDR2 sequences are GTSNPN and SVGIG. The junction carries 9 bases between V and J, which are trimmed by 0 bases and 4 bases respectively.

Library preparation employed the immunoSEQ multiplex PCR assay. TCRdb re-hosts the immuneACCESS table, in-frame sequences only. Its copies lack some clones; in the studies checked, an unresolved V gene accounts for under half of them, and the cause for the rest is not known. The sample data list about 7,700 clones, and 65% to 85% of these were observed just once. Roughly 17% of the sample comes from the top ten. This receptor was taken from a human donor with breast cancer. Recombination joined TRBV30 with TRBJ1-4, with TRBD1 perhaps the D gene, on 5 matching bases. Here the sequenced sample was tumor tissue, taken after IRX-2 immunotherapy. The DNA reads TGTGCCTGGAGTGTATCGGGGGTTAATGAAAAACTGTTTTTT. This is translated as CAWSVSGVNEKLFF. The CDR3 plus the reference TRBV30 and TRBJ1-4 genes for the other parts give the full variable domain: SQTIHQWPATLVQPVGSPLSLECTVEGTSNPNLYWYRQAAGRGLQLLFYSVGIGQISSEVPQNLSASRPQDRQFILSSKKLLLSDSGFYLCAWSVSGVNEKLFFGSGTQLSVL.